A selection of T cell receptor beta chains follows, all from one sample in a study of T cells in localized non-small cell lung cancer. TCRdb's table, derived via immunoSEQ multiplex PCR, lists solely in-frame clones and lacks some. The sample has tens of thousands of clones, 88% seen once. Sequencing used peripheral blood, obtained before any cancer treatment. The source is a woman aged 40-69 years with stage I squamous cell lung carcinoma. Both conserved end residues are part of each CDR3. D genes are given only for firm matches. Size is omitted from some rows. Given values are once, few, many or a class for expanded clones.

cdr3_aa	cdr3_nt	d_call	clone_size	v_call	j_call
CASSLGQRSGYTF	TGTGCCAGCAGCTTGGGACAGCGGAGTGGCTACACCTTC	-	-	TRBV5-4	TRBJ1-2
CASSKKGREVFSPLHF	TGTGCCAGCAGCAAAAAGGGCAGGGAGGTTTTTTCACCCCTCCACTTT	-	-	TRBV21-1	TRBJ1-6
CASSFRFDTPKHF	TGTGCCAGCAGTTTCCGATTCGACACTCCCAAGCATTTT	-	few	TRBV6-5	TRBJ1-5
CASSDPVSLDGYTF	TGTGCCAGCAGTGACCCTGTGTCCTTAGATGGCTACACCTTC	-	-	TRBV2	TRBJ1-2
CASRQNGELFF	TGCGCCAGCAGACAGAACGGGGAGCTGTTTTTT	-	-	TRBV5-1	TRBJ2-2
CASNARGNTGNTIYF	TGTGCCAGCAATGCACGGGGGAATACTGGAAACACCATATATTTT	-	-	TRBV6-1	TRBJ1-3
CSVDLAGADTQYF	TGCAGCGTTGACTTAGCGGGGGCAGATACGCAGTATTTT	TRBD2	-	TRBV29-1	TRBJ2-3
CASREPGRGSYGYTF	TGTGCCAGTCGGGAGCCGGGCCGGGGGTCCTATGGCTACACCTTC	-	-	TRBV19	TRBJ1-2
CSAGDSGGYGYTF	TGCAGCGCCGGGGACTCCGGGGGCTATGGCTACACCTTC	-	-	TRBV29-1	TRBJ1-2
CASSQEATLGVGEQYF	TGTGCCAGCAGCCAAGAGGCCACCCTAGGGGTTGGCGAGCAGTACTTC	-	-	TRBV4-2	TRBJ2-7
CATSSPGLRGETQYF	TGTGCCACCAGCTCACCGGGACTAAGGGGGGAGACCCAGTACTTC	-	few	TRBV15	TRBJ2-5
CATSSGGIQETQYF	TGTGCCACCAGCAGCGGGGGGATCCAAGAGACCCAGTACTTC	TRBD2	-	TRBV15	TRBJ2-5
CSVAQGNYGYTF	TGCAGCGTCGCCCAGGGAAACTATGGCTACACCTTC	-	-	TRBV29-1	TRBJ1-2
CAWTSQRVGYTF	TGTGCCTGGACCTCTCAAAGGGTGGGCTACACCTTC	-	-	TRBV30	TRBJ1-2
CASSPGQTDYGYTF	TGTGCCAGCAGCCCCGGACAGACGGACTATGGCTACACCTTC	-	-	TRBV5-5	TRBJ1-2
CASSLEGPIYSNQPQHF	TGTGCCAGCAGCTTAGAGGGGCCTATCTATAGCAATCAGCCCCAGCATTTT	-	-	TRBV7-9	TRBJ1-5
CASSWAGGLDTGELFF	TGTGCCAGCAGCTGGGCGGGGGGGCTTGACACCGGGGAGCTGTTTTTT	TRBD2	-	TRBV5-4	TRBJ2-2
CASSYSATGGTEAFF	TGTGCCAGCAGTTACTCGGCAACAGGGGGCACTGAAGCTTTCTTT	TRBD1	-	TRBV6-5	TRBJ1-1
CASSEAGGGRSYEQYF	TGTGCCAGCAGTGAAGCGGGCGGGGGGCGGTCCTACGAGCAGTACTTC	TRBD2	-	TRBV2	TRBJ2-7
CASSPAWGQPYGYTF	TGTGCCAGCAGCCCCGCTTGGGGACAGCCCTATGGCTACACCTTC	TRBD1	once	TRBV7-2	TRBJ1-2
CASSPVSMPDTQYF	TGTGCCAGCTCACCAGTCTCGATGCCAGATACGCAGTATTTT	-	once	TRBV18	TRBJ2-3
CASSLGQSNSPLHF	TGCGCCAGCAGCTTGGGTCAGTCCAATTCACCCCTCCACTTT	-	-	TRBV5-1	TRBJ1-6
CASSFWGTGSSDTQYF	TGTGCCAGCAGCTTTTGGGGGACAGGGAGTTCAGATACGCAGTATTTT	TRBD1	-	TRBV5-4	TRBJ2-3
CASSLAQDTDTQYF	TGCGCCAGCAGCTTGGCGCAGGACACAGATACGCAGTATTTT	-	few	TRBV5-1	TRBJ2-3
CASSLAGRSGANVLTF	TGTGCCAGCAGCTTGGCTGGGCGCTCTGGGGCCAACGTCCTGACTTTC	-	-	TRBV5-8	TRBJ2-6
CASSSGLAGPSHEQFF	TGTGCCAGCAGTTCTGGACTAGCGGGCCCCTCCCATGAGCAGTTCTTC	TRBD2	-	TRBV6-5	TRBJ2-1
CASSETHSGNGYTF	TGTGCCAGCAGTGAAACCCATTCAGGGAACGGCTACACCTTC	-	-	TRBV2	TRBJ1-2
CASSYKRHEQYF	TGTGCCAGCAGCTATAAAAGACACGAGCAGTACTTC	-	once	TRBV2	TRBJ2-7
CASSKEPGQTWGYGYTF	TGTGCCAGCAGCAAAGAACCGGGACAGACTTGGGGCTATGGCTACACCTTC	-	-	TRBV21-1	TRBJ1-2
CASSLGQGPAGEAFF	TGTGCCAGCAGCCTGGGACAGGGACCGGCCGGTGAAGCTTTCTTT	TRBD1	-	TRBV7-6	TRBJ1-1
CASSALQGWGQPQHF	TGTGCCAGCAGTGCGCTACAGGGTTGGGGGCAGCCCCAGCATTTT	-	-	TRBV2	TRBJ1-5
CASSPGQTSYNEQFF	TGTGCCAGCAGCCCTGGACAGACCTCCTACAATGAGCAGTTCTTC	-	-	TRBV11-2	TRBJ2-1
CASSPSGGQRNTEAFF	TGTGCCAGCAGCCCCTCCGGCGGACAGAGGAACACTGAAGCTTTCTTT	-	once	TRBV7-9	TRBJ1-1
CASSQGIYGYTF	TGTGCCAGCAGCCAGGGTATCTATGGCTACACCTTC	-	-	TRBV6-5	TRBJ1-2
CASSLGRDTNEKLFF	TGTGCCAGCAGCTTGGGCAGGGACACTAATGAAAAACTGTTTTTT	-	once	TRBV5-6	TRBJ1-4
CASSGTGRNTEAFF	TGCGCCAGCTCCGGGACAGGGCGAAACACTGAAGCTTTCTTT	TRBD1	-	TRBV5-1	TRBJ1-1
CASTGGSFSYGYTF	TGTGCCAGTACGGGTGGCTCGTTCAGCTATGGCTACACCTTC	-	-	TRBV19	TRBJ1-2
CASSMGRETQYF	TGTGCCAGTAGTATGGGTAGGGAGACCCAGTACTTC	-	-	TRBV19	TRBJ2-5
CASSLGTAIYNEQFF	TGTGCCAGCAGCTTAGGGACAGCTATCTACAATGAGCAGTTCTTC	TRBD1	-	TRBV5-6	TRBJ2-1
CASSRRRSGNTIYF	TGTGCCAGCTCACGACGGCGTTCTGGAAACACCATATATTTT	-	-	TRBV18	TRBJ1-3
CASSSFGASTNYGYTF	TGTGCCAGCAGCTCTTTTGGGGCCAGCACTAACTATGGCTACACCTTC	-	-	TRBV9	TRBJ1-2
CASSVSAGSNQPQHF	TGTGCCAGCAGCGTATCGGCAGGGAGCAATCAGCCCCAGCATTTT	-	-	TRBV9	TRBJ1-5
CAWSQVGGNTIYF	TGTGCCTGGAGTCAGGTCGGTGGAAACACCATATATTTT	-	-	TRBV30	TRBJ1-3
CASSLGVLGGGTDTQYF	TGCGCCAGCAGCTTGGGTGTGTTGGGGGGCGGCACAGATACGCAGTATTTT	-	-	TRBV5-1	TRBJ2-3
CASSLGQGFSNYGYTF	TGTGCCAGCAGCTTAGGGCAGGGGTTTTCTAACTATGGCTACACCTTC	-	once	TRBV7-9	TRBJ1-2
CATSTRRASYNEQFF	TGTGCCACCAGCACCCGTCGGGCCTCCTACAATGAGCAGTTCTTC	-	-	TRBV15	TRBJ2-1
CASSGDREGGELFF	TGCGCCAGCAGTGGTGACAGGGAGGGCGGGGAGCTGTTTTTT	-	-	TRBV10-1	TRBJ2-2
CATSRDKLAGGHQYF	TGTGCCACCAGCAGAGATAAACTAGCGGGGGGACATCAGTACTTC	TRBD2	-	TRBV15	TRBJ2-4
CAWSWGRGEAFF	TGTGCCTGGAGCTGGGGAAGGGGTGAAGCTTTCTTT	-	-	TRBV30	TRBJ1-1